These 18 T cell receptor beta chains were sequenced from one sample in a study of radiotherapy plus CTLA-4 blockade in lung cancer. TCRdb keeps only in-frame clones here, not all; method: immunoSEQ multiplex PCR. The sample shows roughly 69,000 clones, 76% of them seen only once. Sequencing was performed on peripheral blood, taken from a patient treated with radiotherapy plus ipilimumab. These receptors were collected from a human donor with non-small cell lung cancer whose response to radiotherapy plus ipilimumab could not be evaluated. Some clones in this sample may be carry-over from other donors' samples.

The DNA of the CDR3 is TGCGCCAGCAGCCCCCAAGGACAGGTCTCGGCTGAAGCTTTCTTT. Amino acid sequence: CASSPQGQVSAEAFF. The chain uses TRBV5-1 and TRBJ1-1, with 7 bases fitting TRBD1. V dropped 4 bases and J dropped 6; count of bases not matched to a gene: 12. The CDR3 has 15 residues. Germline V CDR1 and CDR2: SGHRS, YFSETQ.

The sample holds a few counts of this clone. The CDR3 region is CASARGDSTDTQYF. In nucleotides, the CDR3 is TGCGCCAGCGCCCGGGGGGATAGCACAGATACGCAGTATTTT. V and J are TRBV5-1 and TRBJ2-3; 7 nucleotides line up with TRBD2. Germline CDR1 is SGHRS and CDR2 is YFSETQ. The V gene end was trimmed by 7 bases and the J gene end by 0 bases; junction bases not matched to a gene: 5. CDR3 size: 14 residues.

This clone appeared once. V and J are TRBV7-2 and TRBJ2-6, with D hard to call. V lost 5 bases, J lost 2 bases, and 10 bases lay in between. CDR3 size: 15 residues. Per the germline V gene, CDR1 is SGHTA and CDR2 is FQGNSA. For the CDR3, the DNA is TGTGCCAGCAGCATCAGCGCGGCTGGGGCCAACGTCCTGACTTTC. Amino acid sequence: CASSISAAGANVLTF.

The chain carries TRBV9 and TRBJ1-2, with 8 bases lining up with TRBD1. The CDR3 has 15 residues. V was pared by 2 bases and J by 5 bases, with 8 bases of the junction left unmatched. CDR1 and CDR2 from the germline V gene are SGDLS and YYNGEE. The CDR3 sequence: CASSVSGGAGYGYTF. The CDR3 DNA reads TGTGCCAGCAGCGTTTCAGGGGGCGCTGGATATGGCTACACCTTC.

The J gene is TRBJ1-4, the V gene TRBV7-8; D is uncertain. The CDR3 length is 14 residues. Germline V gene lookup returns CDR1 SGHVS and CDR2 FQNEAQ. Between the trimmed V and J ends, which lost 6 bases and 2 bases, there was a span of 10 bases. DNA for the CDR3: TGTGCCAGCAGTCCTGACACCACTAATGAAAAACTGTTTTTT. It encodes CASSPDTTNEKLFF.

The chain employs TRBV6-5 and TRBJ2-7, with 11 bases matching TRBD1. The CDR3 loop spans 13 amino acids. The V and J ends lost 6 bases and 6 bases, in that order; junction bases with no gene match: 4. Germline V gene lookup returns CDR1 MNHEY and CDR2 SVGAGI. CDR3 bases: TGTGCCAGCAGAAGGACAGGGGGCGTCGAGCAGTACTTC. This encodes CASRRTGGVEQYF.

This chain uses TRBV9 with TRBJ2-1; D possibly corresponds to TRBD2 (6 bases). V shed 4 bases and J shed 4 bases, with 12 bases lying between them. Germline CDR1 and CDR2: SGDLS and YYNGEE. The length of the CDR3 is 14 residues. The CDR3: CASSPGLSYNEQFF. The DNA of the CDR3 is TGTGCCAGCAGCCCCGGACTATCTTACAATGAGCAGTTCTTC.

The chain joins TRBV6-1 to TRBJ1-2, with D perhaps matching TRBD1 (6 bases). Trimming pared 4 bases from V and 4 bases from J, leaving 13 bases between. The V gene's germline CDR1 is MNHNS and CDR2 SASEGT. This CDR3 is built from 14 residues. The DNA of the CDR3 is TGTGCCAGCAGTGTTAATACAGGGATCTATGGCTACACCTTC. Residues: CASSVNTGIYGYTF.

V usage is TRBV15 and J usage is TRBJ2-5; 7 bases are a match to TRBD1. The CDR3 extends over 14 amino acids. CDR1 and CDR2 (germline): LNHNV, YYDKDF (reference sequence). The trim removed 1 base at V and 6 bases at J, leaving 5 bases unmatched. CDR3 sequence (DNA): TGTGCCACCAGCAGAGCCGGGGACAGTAAGACCCAGTACTTC. It yields the protein CATSRAGDSKTQYF.

This clone appeared a few times. The chain is built from TRBV7-2 and TRBJ1-6; TRBD1 might be the D (6 bases). V was clipped by 5 bases and J by 5 bases, with 7 bases between them. This CDR3 is 13 amino acids long. CDR1 is SGHTA and CDR2 is FQGNSA in the germline V gene. The CDR3 sequence is CASSPGDNSPLHF. In nucleotides, the CDR3 is TGTGCCAGCAGCCCAGGGGATAATTCACCCCTCCACTTT.

V and J are TRBV30 and TRBJ1-6, with a weak D call TRBD1 (5 bases). This CDR3 region has 14 residues. Germline loops: CDR1 GTSNPN, CDR2 SVGIG (reference sequence). With 3 bases removed from V and 9 bases from J, the gap between germline ends came to 15 bases. CDR3 residues: CAWRTGRRGSPLHF. The DNA of the CDR3 is TGTGCCTGGAGAACCGGGAGGAGGGGTTCACCCCTCCACTTT.

The genes are TRBV29-1 and TRBJ1-2, with 9 bases aligning to TRBD1. The CDR3 has 15 amino acids. With 4 bases clipped from V and 6 bases from J, the junction kept 12 bases outside the gene matches. The germline gives CDR1 SQVTM, CDR2 ANQGSEA. CDR3 residues: CSVARGQGPFDGYTF. The CDR3, as DNA: TGCAGCGTTGCTCGAGGACAGGGGCCCTTCGATGGCTACACCTTC.

V is TRBV19 and J is TRBJ1-3; the match to TRBD1 covers 9 bases. CDR3 length: 16 residues. The V segment lost 5 bases and the J segment 1 base; nucleotides outside the gene matches: 6. Germline loops: CDR1 LNHDA, CDR2 SQIVND (reference sequence). CDR3 sequence reads: CASSPTGGASGNTIYF. The CDR3 DNA is TGTGCCAGTAGTCCCACAGGGGGCGCATCTGGAAACACCATATATTTT. Complete variable domain (other parts from reference TRBV19 and TRBJ1-3): DGGITQSPKYLFRKEGQNVTLSCEQNLNHDAMYWYRQDPGQGLRLIYYSQIVNDFQKGDIAEGYSVSREKKESFPLTVTSAQKNPTAFYLCASSPTGGASGNTIYFGEGSWLTVV.

This clone was observed once. The V gene is TRBV7-9, the J gene TRBJ1-2; D uncertain. Germline assignment: CDR1 SEHNR and CDR2 FQNEAQ (reference sequence). V lost 4 bases, J lost 2 bases, and 2 bases lay in between. This CDR3 is built from 11 residues. In nucleotides, the CDR3 is TGTGCCAGCAGCTCGAACTATGGCTACACCTTC. This sequence encodes CASSSNYGYTF.

The rearrangement joins TRBV5-6 to TRBJ1-4, with D unclear. The germline V gene encodes CDR1 SGHDT and CDR2 YYEEEE. Trimming took 4 bases from V and 7 from J, leaving 11 bases between them. This CDR3 has 13 residues. The CDR3: CASSHGAGEKLFF. CDR3 sequence (DNA): TGTGCCAGCAGCCACGGAGCCGGTGAAAAACTGTTTTTT.

The rearrangement links TRBV28 to TRBJ1-2, with TRBD1 matching over 8 bases. Germline V lookup: CDR1 MDHEN, CDR2 SYDVKM. V trimming: 1 base; J trimming: 7 bases; junction bases outside the gene matches: 8. This CDR3 comprises 15 residues. The CDR3 DNA is TGTGCCAGCAGTTTATCGGCACAGGGGGGATTTGGCTACACCTTC. Amino acid sequence: CASSLSAQGGFGYTF.

The chain couples TRBV7-9 to TRBJ1-1; 8 bases match TRBD1. Unmatched junction bases numbered 9, after V lost 7 bases and J lost 2 bases. The CDR3 is 15 amino acids. Germline V gives CDR1 SEHNR, CDR2 FQNEAQ (reference sequence). The CDR3, as DNA: TGTGCCAGCACTCAGACAGGGGCCCTAAACACTGAAGCTTTCTTT. Protein product: CASTQTGALNTEAFF. The whole variable domain, remainder taken from reference TRBV7-9 and TRBJ1-1, is DTGVSQNPRHKITKRGQNVTFRCDPISEHNRLYWYRQTLGQGPEFLTYFQNEAQLEKSRLLSDRFSAERPKGSFSTLEIQRTEQGDSAMYLCASTQTGALNTEAFFGQGTRLTVV.

The rearrangement links TRBV6-1 to TRBJ2-2, with D unresolved. Germline values: CDR1 MNHNS, CDR2 SASEGT. CDR3 size: 16 residues. V dropped 2 bases and J dropped 2 bases, with 12 bases sitting between them. This CDR3 reads CASSESVSYNTGELFF. As DNA, the CDR3 is TGTGCCAGCAGTGAAAGTGTATCCTATAACACCGGGGAGCTGTTTTTT.